The sequence of this TCR beta chain was determined in a study of T cell responses to AZD1222 COVID-19 vaccine. The CDR3 covers 14 residues. Clones were sequenced by immunoSEQ multiplex PCR, and TCRdb holds only the in-frame ones, with some missing. The sample yields about 75,000 clones, about 91% seen once. The clonotype comes from an adult who received the MenACWY meningococcal vaccine as a control. The input for sequencing was peripheral blood, taken 28 days after the second dose of the MenACWY control vaccine. The V call is TRBV12-2, the J call TRBJ1-4. TRBV12-2 is designated a pseudogene. CDR3 nucleotides: TGTGCAAGTCGCTTAAAGGCAGCTAATGAAAAACTGTTTTTT. Amino acids: CASRLKAANEKLFF.